The 21 T cell receptor beta chains below were found in one sample sequenced in a study of shared clonotypes between healthy human individuals. TCRdb keeps only in-frame clones here, not all; method: immunoSEQ multiplex PCR. This table has roughly 100,000 clones, approximately 65% appearing once. What was sequenced was memory CD8+ T cells sorted from blood. Subset reported: CD45RO+ cells pooled with CCR7-negative TemRA cells. The receptors stem from a woman aged 25 to 39 in good health.

V and J are TRBV6-4 and TRBJ1-5; 8 bases line up with TRBD1. From germline, CDR1 is MRHNA and CDR2 SNTAGT. This CDR3 is 16 amino acids long. With 5 bases clipped from V and 7 bases from J, the junction kept 13 bases outside the gene matches. The CDR3 region is CASSPTGEGLEQPQHF. In nucleotides, the CDR3 is TGTGCCAGCAGTCCGACAGGGGAAGGCTTAGAGCAGCCCCAGCATTTT.

This clone was found a few times. The genes are TRBV13 and TRBJ1-1; no firm D call. Trimming removed 2 bases from V and 4 bases from J, with 8 bases in between. Germline CDR1 reads PRHDT; CDR2 reads FYEKMQ (reference sequence). The CDR3 contains 13 residues. CDR3 amino acids: CASSLLSVTEAFF. The CDR3 bases are TGTGCCAGCAGCTTACTTTCAGTCACTGAAGCTTTCTTT.

The chain has TRBV27 and TRBJ2-3; D is perhaps TRBD2 (6 bases). The CDR3 length is 14 residues. V was shortened by 5 bases and J by 0 bases, with 9 bases between the two germline ends. The germline CDR1 and CDR2 sequences are MNHEY and SMNVEV (reference sequence). The CDR3 here is CASSVDYSTDTQYF. The CDR3 nucleotides read TGTGCCAGCAGTGTGGACTATAGCACAGATACGCAGTATTTT.

V is TRBV5-4 and J is TRBJ2-5; D is possibly TRBD1 (5 bases). CDR3 length: 13 residues. Looked up from germline, CDR1 is SGHNT and CDR2 is YYREEE (reference sequence). Deletions cut 0 bases from V and 10 bases from J, with 13 bases between. CDR3 region: CASSLVSREDQYF. The CDR3 nucleotides read TGTGCCAGCAGCTTGGTGAGCAGGGAAGACCAGTACTTC.

The gene calls are TRBV6-4 and TRBJ2-6; D might be TRBD1 or TRBD2, each matching 6 bases. The germline CDR1 and CDR2 sequences are MRHNA and SNTAGT. V lost 0 bases, J lost 1 base, and 7 bases lay in between. The CDR3 is 16 amino acids. CDR3 nucleotides: TGTGCCAGCAGTGACTCAGGGGGGTCTGGGGCCAACGTCCTGACTTTC. Amino acids: CASSDSGGSGANVLTF.

The gene calls are TRBV2 and TRBJ2-7; D gene ambiguous. The V gene's germline CDR1 is SNHLY and CDR2 FYNNEI. V lost 4 bases to trimming and J lost 1 base, with 11 bases between them. This CDR3 has 14 residues. CDR3 in amino acids: CASSVGLASYEQYF. In DNA, the CDR3 is TGTGCCAGCAGTGTTGGCCTCGCATCCTACGAGCAGTACTTC.

The chain is built from TRBV28 and TRBJ2-3; 7 nucleotides agree with TRBD1. The germline V gene has CDR1 MDHEN and CDR2 SYDVKM. Trimming at V came to 5 bases and at J to 8 bases, leaving 16 bases not matched to a gene. This CDR3 is built from 16 residues. In DNA, the CDR3 is TGTGCCAGCAGTCCACCCGGATCTAACGGACAGGCTACGCAGTATTTT. It encodes CASSPPGSNGQATQYF.

In its sample, this clone was seen a few times. The CDR3 is CASSPPRGGGGNTIYF. In DNA, the CDR3 is TGTGCCAGCAGTCCGCCTCGAGGGGGCGGTGGAAACACCATATATTTT. The chain joins TRBV7-9 to TRBJ1-3, with TRBD1 identical over 7 bases. Germline CDR1 and CDR2: SEHNR and FQNEAQ (reference sequence). Trimming took 6 bases from V and 3 from J; bases not matched to a gene: 11. The CDR3 loop spans 16 amino acids.

The chain couples TRBV6-6 to TRBJ1-4; a weak D match, TRBD1 (6 bases). The CDR3 is made up of 14 amino acids. Trimming took 7 bases from V and 7 from J, leaving 16 bases between them. Germline V gene sequence: CDR1 MNHNY, CDR2 SVGAGI (reference sequence). CDR3 sequence: CASNDRQEGEKLFF. Here the CDR3 DNA reads TGTGCCAGCAACGACAGACAGGAAGGTGAAAAACTGTTTTTT.

This chain links TRBV5-3 with TRBJ2-2; D gene unclear. TRBV5-3 is reported as an ORF; its role is uncertain. The CDR3 contains 14 residues. Trimming pared 1 base from V and 9 bases from J, leaving 13 bases between. In DNA, the CDR3 is TGTGCCAGAAGCTTGTCCCCCACGCACCGGGAGCTGTTTTTT. Residues: CARSLSPTHRELFF.

The sample holds a few counts of this clone. The chain has TRBV28 and TRBJ2-4, with 8 bases identical to TRBD2. The germline gives CDR1 MDHEN, CDR2 SYDVKM. CDR3 length equals 12 residues. V was pared by 7 bases and J by 6 bases, with 2 bases of the junction left unmatched. Here the CDR3 DNA reads TGTGCCAGCAAGAGCGGGGGAAACATTCAGTACTTC. Translated, it gives CASKSGGNIQYF.

The CDR3 DNA is TGTGCCAGCAGCTTAAGTGGGACTCCTAGCTCCTACAATGAGCAGTTCTTC. Its protein is CASSLSGTPSSYNEQFF. The rearrangement uses TRBV7-9 and TRBJ2-1, with D possibly matching TRBD2 (6 bases). Germline V CDR1 and CDR2: SEHNR, FQNEAQ (reference sequence). The CDR3 length is 17 residues. Trimming cost V 2 bases and J 0 bases, with 14 bases left between them. The entire variable domain, with the rest obtained from reference TRBV7-9 and TRBJ2-1, is as follows: DTGVSQNPRHKITKRGQNVTFRCDPISEHNRLYWYRQTLGQGPEFLTYFQNEAQLEKSRLLSDRFSAERPKGSFSTLEIQRTEQGDSAMYLCASSLSGTPSSYNEQFFGPGTRLTVL.

This clone has a single count. Other DNA sequences of this sample code for an identical CDR3. This rearrangement joins TRBV6-4 to TRBJ2-1, with 12 bases lining up with TRBD2. J gave up 4 bases and V 0 bases, and 1 base lay outside the gene matches. The CDR3 is 16 amino acids. CDR1 MRHNA and CDR2 SNTAGT come from the germline V gene. The CDR3 DNA reads as TGTGCCAGCAGTGACTCCGGACTAGCGGGGTACAATGAGCAGTTCTTC. It is translated as CASSDSGLAGYNEQFF.

There are a few counts of this clone. J is TRBJ2-7 and V is TRBV9; D remains ambiguous. CDR3 length equals 14 residues. Deletions cut 0 bases from V and 3 bases from J, with 10 bases between. The V gene's germline CDR1 is SGDLS and CDR2 YYNGEE. The DNA of the CDR3 is TGTGCCAGCAGCGTAGATCCAGATGACTACGAGCAGTACTTC. The encoded protein is CASSVDPDDYEQYF.

This clone was counted a few times. This chain links TRBV25-1 with TRBJ2-2; unclear D gene. The CDR3 covers 13 residues. V dropped 2 bases and J dropped 4 bases, with 5 bases sitting between them. Germline V lookup: CDR1 MGHDK, CDR2 SYGVNS. The CDR3 region has the DNA TGTGCCAGCAGTGAAGTAGGCACCGGGGAGCTGTTTTTT. As protein: CASSEVGTGELFF. Full variable domain (missing parts from reference TRBV25-1 and TRBJ2-2): EADIYQTPRYLVIGTGKKITLECSQTMGHDKMYWYQQDPGMELHLIHYSYGVNSTEKGDLSSESTVSRIRTEHFPLTLESARPSHTSQYLCASSEVGTGELFFGEGSRLTVL.

In this sample, this clone turned up once. The V gene is TRBV28, the J gene TRBJ2-7; D call uncertain. The CDR3 covers 16 residues. Trimming cost V 2 bases and J 0 bases, with 14 bases left between them. Germline V CDR1 and CDR2: MDHEN, SYDVKM. CDR3 in DNA: TGTGCCAGCAGTTTAGAGTTAAACTCGAGCTCCTACGAGCAGTACTTC. Protein sequence: CASSLELNSSSYEQYF.

This chain uses TRBV6-1 with TRBJ1-2, with D unresolved. Germline CDR1 is MNHNS and CDR2 is SASEGT. The CDR3 contains 14 residues. The V gene lost 4 bases and the J gene lost 0 bases, with 9 bases spanning the gap. CDR3 amino acids: CASSALGANYGYTF. The CDR3 DNA reads as TGTGCCAGCAGTGCATTAGGCGCTAACTATGGCTACACCTTC.

The genes are TRBV4-1 and TRBJ1-3; D remains unclear. The V and J ends lost 0 bases and 0 bases respectively, with 12 bases between them. This CDR3 is 17 amino acids long. CDR1 and CDR2 from the germline V gene are MGHRA and YSYEKL. CDR3 sequence: CASSQEYMKSSGNTIYF. DNA for the CDR3: TGCGCCAGCAGCCAAGAGTATATGAAATCCTCTGGAAACACCATATATTTT.

This clone was seen a single time. The genes are TRBV5-1 and TRBJ2-1, with 9 bases aligning to TRBD2. The CDR3 is 15 amino acids. Unmatched junction bases numbered 8, after V lost 4 bases and J lost 6 bases. Germline V gives CDR1 SGHRS, CDR2 YFSETQ. In DNA, the CDR3 is TGCGCCAGCAGCCTAGGGACTAGCACAATCAATGAGCAGTTCTTC. Residues: CASSLGTSTINEQFF.

V usage is TRBV11-2 and J usage is TRBJ2-7, with D perhaps matching TRBD2 (6 bases). The CDR3 has 15 amino acids. Trimming stripped 4 bases from V and 3 bases from J, with 16 bases between. Germline CDR1 SGHAT, CDR2 FQNNGV. The CDR3 DNA sequence: TGTGCCAGCAGCTCTCTTAGCGGAATGGGCTACGAGCAGTACTTC. Translated: CASSSLSGMGYEQYF.

This clone is categorized as medium-sized. The chain joins TRBV7-6 to TRBJ2-7; D might be TRBD2 (5 bases). This CDR3 spans 14 amino acids. V dropped 1 base and J dropped 3 bases, with 10 bases sitting between them. Per the germline V gene, CDR1 is SGHVS and CDR2 is FNYEAQ. CDR3 protein: CASSLVGEGYEQYF. CDR3 nucleotides: TGTGCCAGCAGCTTAGTTGGTGAGGGCTACGAGCAGTACTTC.